The present entry profiles one T cell receptor (beta chain) with its context. Its specificity is unknown. These data are taken from a study of regulatory T cells in long-lasting Graves disease. Findings of the study overall: Whereas 900 to 1,000 public clonotypes were shared by new patients, persistent patients shared more, at around 2,700.

Time point described: persistent/refractory GD, antithyroid drugs over 5 years with positive TRAb. Making the TCR library involved RNA that had been extracted from PBMCs. The CDR3 totals 13 residues. The germline V gene has CDR1 MNHEY and CDR2 SVGAGI. V shed 2 bases and J 8 bases; nucleotides not matched to a gene: 2. Relying on iRepertoire HTBI primers and Arm-PCR of CDR3 regions, the team built TCR beta libraries. MiXCR was run by TCRdb on the multiplex PCR reads, yielding one entry per CDR3 protein. The profile covers approximately 500,000 distinct CDR3 sequences, with about a fifth appearing a single time and around 7% taken by the ten largest.

The receptor's source is a female donor with Graves disease. The source material was peripheral blood mononuclear cells (PBMCs), sampled when the disease was refractory, from a patient treated with antithyroid drugs. The genes are TRBV6-5 and TRBJ2-1, with TRBD1 matching over 8 bases. CDR3 bases: TGTGCCAGCAGTTACCTGACAGGGGATGAGCAGTTCTTC. Amino acid sequence: CASSYLTGDEQFF.